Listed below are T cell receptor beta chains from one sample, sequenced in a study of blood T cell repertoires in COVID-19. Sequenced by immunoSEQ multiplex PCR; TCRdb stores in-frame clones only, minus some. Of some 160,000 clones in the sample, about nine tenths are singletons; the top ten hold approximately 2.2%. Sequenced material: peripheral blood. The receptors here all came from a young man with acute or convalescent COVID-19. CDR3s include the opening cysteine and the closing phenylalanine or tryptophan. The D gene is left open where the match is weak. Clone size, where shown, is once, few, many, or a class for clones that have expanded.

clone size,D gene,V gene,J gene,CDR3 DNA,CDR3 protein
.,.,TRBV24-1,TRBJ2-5,TGTGCCACCAGTGACCATATAGCGGACCAAGAGACCCAGTACTTC,CATSDHIADQETQYF
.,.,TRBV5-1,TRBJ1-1,TGCGCCAGCAGCTCCGGGGTGGGGACTGAAGCTTTCTTT,CASSSGVGTEAFF
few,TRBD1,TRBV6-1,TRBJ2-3,TGTGCCAGCAGTGAGGGACAGGGGGCAGATACGCAGTATTTT,CASSEGQGADTQYF
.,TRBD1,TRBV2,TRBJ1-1,TGTGCCAGCAGGCGGACAGGGCGCTACACTGAAGCTTTCTTT,CASRRTGRYTEAFF
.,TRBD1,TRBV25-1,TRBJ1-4,TGTGCCAGCAGTGAATATGAGTGGGGGACAGGGGATGAAAAACTGTTTTTT,CASSEYEWGTGDEKLFF
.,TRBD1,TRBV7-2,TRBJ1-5,TGTGCCAGCAGCGTTAGACAGGGTACTCAGCCCCAGCATTTT,CASSVRQGTQPQHF
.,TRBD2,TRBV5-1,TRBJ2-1,TGCGCCAGCAGCTCCATCCTAGCGGGAGGGAGATACAATGAGCAGTTCTTC,CASSSILAGGRYNEQFF
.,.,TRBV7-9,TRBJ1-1,TGTGCCAGCAGCTTAGTCAGGGCGAACACTGAAGCTTTCTTT,CASSLVRANTEAFF
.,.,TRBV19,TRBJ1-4,TGTGCCAGTAGTATTGGGGGGGCTAATGAAAAACTGTTTTTT,CASSIGGANEKLFF
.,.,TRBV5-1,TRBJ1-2,TGCGCCAGCAGCTTGGACCAAGGGGGTGACGGCTACACCTTC,CASSLDQGGDGYTF
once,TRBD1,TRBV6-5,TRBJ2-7,TGTGCCAGCAGTTATGAGGGGGCCTCGTCCTACGAGCAGTACTTC,CASSYEGASSYEQYF
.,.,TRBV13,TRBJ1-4,TGTGCCAGCAGGGGCAGAGTTAATGAAAAACTGTTTTTT,CASRGRVNEKLFF
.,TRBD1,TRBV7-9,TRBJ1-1,TGTGCCAGCGGCGAACAGGGGACGACTGAAGCTTTCTTT,CASGEQGTTEAFF
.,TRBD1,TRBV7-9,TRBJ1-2,TGTGCCAGCAGCCCGCCGGGACAGGACTATGGCTACACCTTC,CASSPPGQDYGYTF
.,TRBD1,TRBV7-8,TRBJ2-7,TGTGCCAGCAGCTTACTGAGGGGGCATGCCGAGCAGTACTTC,CASSLLRGHAEQYF
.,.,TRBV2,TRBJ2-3,TGTGCCAGCACAAGCACAGATACGCAGTATTTT,CASTSTDTQYF
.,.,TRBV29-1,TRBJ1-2,TGCAGCGTTGCCACAATCCGGGGGGGCTACACCTTC,CSVATIRGGYTF
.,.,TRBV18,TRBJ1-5,TGTGCCAGCTCTCCAGGGGCCCGAGGAACGAGCAATCAGCCCCAGCATTTT,CASSPGARGTSNQPQHF
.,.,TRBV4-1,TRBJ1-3,TGCGCCAGCAGCCAATCTCGGGTGGCAGGGGCCCTCCTTGTCGAAAACACCATATATTTT,CASSQSRVAGALLVENTIYF
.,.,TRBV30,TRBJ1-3,TGTGCCTGGAGTGTACGGGGGGCGCGCGGAAACACCATATATTTT,CAWSVRGARGNTIYF
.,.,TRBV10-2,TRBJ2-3,TGCGCCACCCGGGACTGGGACCCGACAGATACGCAGTATTTT,CATRDWDPTDTQYF
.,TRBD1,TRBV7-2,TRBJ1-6,TGTGCCAGCAGCCGGGACAGGGGGCTCTCCTATAATTCACCCCTCCACTTT,CASSRDRGLSYNSPLHF
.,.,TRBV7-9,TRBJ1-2,TGTGCCAGCAGACTGGACAGCAACTATGGCTACACCTTC,CASRLDSNYGYTF
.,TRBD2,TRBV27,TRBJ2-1,TGTGGCAGGGAGGAGCGGGGCTACAATGAGCAGTTCTTC,CGREERGYNEQFF
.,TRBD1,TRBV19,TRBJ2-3,TGTGCCAGCCGGGACAGGGTAGGGACAGATACGCAGTATTTT,CASRDRVGTDTQYF
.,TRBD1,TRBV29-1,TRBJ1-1,TGCAGCGTTGAAGGAAAGGGGGCTGCTTTCTTT,CSVEGKGAAFF
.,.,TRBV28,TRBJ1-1,TGTGCCAGCAGTTTATACGCGGTTGGGAACACTGAAGCTTTCTTT,CASSLYAVGNTEAFF
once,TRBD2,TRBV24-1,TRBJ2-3,TGTGCCACCAGTGATAGTAATCTAGCGGGACCCACAGATACGCAGTATTTT,CATSDSNLAGPTDTQYF
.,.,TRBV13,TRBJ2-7,TGTGCCAGCAGCTTAGGCCGTGGCGGTTACTACGAGCAGTACTTC,CASSLGRGGYYEQYF
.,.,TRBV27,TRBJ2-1,TGTGCCAGCAGTCCCATGGGTCCGACAGGTATGACTGAGCAGTTCTTC,CASSPMGPTGMTEQFF
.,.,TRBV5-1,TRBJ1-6,TGCGCCAGCAGCCCCACATGGAGCTCCTATAATTCACCCCTCCACTTT,CASSPTWSSYNSPLHF
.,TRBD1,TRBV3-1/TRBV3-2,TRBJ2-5,TGTGCCAGCAGCGAAGGGACAGCCAGAGAAGAGACCCAGTACTTC,CASSEGTAREETQYF
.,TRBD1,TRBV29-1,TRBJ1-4,TGCAGCGTTAAGACAGGGATTGATGAAAAACTGTTTTTT,CSVKTGIDEKLFF
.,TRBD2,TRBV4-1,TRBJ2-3,TGCGCCAGCAGCCTTAGCGGGGCAAGCACAGATACGCAGTATTTT,CASSLSGASTDTQYF
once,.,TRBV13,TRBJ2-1,TGTGCCAGCAGCTTATATGGCCCGGGGGACAATGAGCAGTTCTTC,CASSLYGPGDNEQFF
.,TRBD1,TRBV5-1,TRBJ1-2,TGCGCCAGCAGCGCCGGGACAGGAACTCTATTGTATGGCTACACCTTC,CASSAGTGTLLYGYTF
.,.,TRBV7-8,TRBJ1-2,TGTGCCAGCAGCCGGGGAGGGGGGAATGGCTACACCTTC,CASSRGGGNGYTF
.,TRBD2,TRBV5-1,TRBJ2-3,TGCGCCAGCAGCCCGGGGGGGCTAAGCACAGATACGCAGTATTTT,CASSPGGLSTDTQYF
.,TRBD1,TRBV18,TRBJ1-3,TGTGCCAGCTCATCTCTAACAGGGGTCCCCTTTGGAGGAAACACCATATATTTT,CASSSLTGVPFGGNTIYF
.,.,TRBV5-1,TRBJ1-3,TGCGCCAGCAGCTTCGGGGGTGGTGGAAACACCATATATTTT,CASSFGGGGNTIYF
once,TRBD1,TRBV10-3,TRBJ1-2,TGTGCCATCAGTGCTTACCGACAGGGACACTATGGCTACACCTTC,CAISAYRQGHYGYTF
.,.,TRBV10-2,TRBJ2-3,TGCGCCAGCAGTGAGTCCCGGGAAGATACGCAGTATTTT,CASSESREDTQYF
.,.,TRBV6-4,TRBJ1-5,TGTGCCAGCAGTGCCTCTTGGGGGGATCAGCCCCAGCATTTT,CASSASWGDQPQHF
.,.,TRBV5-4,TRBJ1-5,TGTGCCAGCAGCTTCGGTGGATCCGGGGATCAGCCCCAGCATTTT,CASSFGGSGDQPQHF
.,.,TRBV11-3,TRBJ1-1,TGTGCCAGCAGCTTAGGCAGGAACACTGAAGCTTTCTTT,CASSLGRNTEAFF
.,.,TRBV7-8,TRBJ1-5,TGTGCCAGCAGCTCCACCTCAGGGTCCGACTTTCAGCCCCAGCATTTT,CASSSTSGSDFQPQHF
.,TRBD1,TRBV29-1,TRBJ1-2,TGCAGCGTTGAAGGTGGACAGGGGCGTGGCTATGGCTACACCTTC,CSVEGGQGRGYGYTF
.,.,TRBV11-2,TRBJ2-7,TGTGCCAGCAGCTTAAAAGCCAGACAGCGAAGCTCTGACTCCTACGAGCAGTACTTC,CASSLKARQRSSDSYEQYF
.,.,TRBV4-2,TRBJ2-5,TGTGCCAGCAGCCAAGAGGGGCTGACACCCAAGGAAGAGACCCAGTACTTC,CASSQEGLTPKEETQYF
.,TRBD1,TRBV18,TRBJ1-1,TGTGCCAGCTCACGAGGGGGAAACAGGGGTGGCACTGAAGCTTTCTTT,CASSRGGNRGGTEAFF
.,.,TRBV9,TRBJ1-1,TGTGCCAGCAGCGTAGACGTAGGGGTCACTGAAGCTTTCTTT,CASSVDVGVTEAFF
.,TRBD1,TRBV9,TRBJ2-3,TGTGCCAGCAGCGTAGGAGGGGGCCTTTACACAGATACGCAGTATTTT,CASSVGGGLYTDTQYF
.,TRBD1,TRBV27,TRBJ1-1,TGTGCCAGCATCGTTGACAGGGGGCTGGTTGGCACTGAAGCTTTCTTT,CASIVDRGLVGTEAFF
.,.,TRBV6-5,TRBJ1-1,TGTGCCAGCAGATGGACAGCGATGAACACTGAAGCTTTCTTT,CASRWTAMNTEAFF